Listed below are T cell receptor beta chains from one sample, sequenced in a study of blood T cell repertoires in COVID-19. TCRdb's copy holds only in-frame clones and misses some; the assay was immunoSEQ multiplex PCR. The top ten hold around 5.3% of the sample, which has 69,000 or so clones, around 87% seen once. Sequences were obtained from peripheral blood. These receptors were obtained from a man aged 45 to 65 with acute or convalescent COVID-19. Each CDR3 is given with its conserved first and last residue. D genes are given only for firm matches. Clone sizes are given selectively: once, few, many, or a class where the clone is expanded.

d_gene	v_gene	j_gene	abundance	CDR3nt	CDR3aa
.	TRBV5-4	TRBJ1-4	once	TGTGCCGCCGGGGGAGTTGCAACTAATGAAAAACTGTTTTTT	CAAGGVATNEKLFF
.	TRBV3-1/TRBV3-2	TRBJ2-7	.	TGTGCCAGCAGCCAGGCAGGGGACTACGAGCAGTACTTC	CASSQAGDYEQYF
TRBD2	TRBV5-1	TRBJ2-2	.	TGCGCCAGCAGCCTGATAGCGGGAGGAGGGGCCGGGGAGCTGTTTTTT	CASSLIAGGGAGELFF
.	TRBV10-3	TRBJ2-7	.	TGTGCCACGATAGGACTCAGAGGCTACGAGCAGTACTTC	CATIGLRGYEQYF
TRBD1	TRBV27	TRBJ1-4	.	TGTGCCAGCAGCCTGACAGGGGCTAATGAAAAACTGTTTTTT	CASSLTGANEKLFF
.	TRBV5-1	TRBJ1-2	.	TGCGCCAGCAGCTTGGCCAGGGTTGGCTACACCTTC	CASSLARVGYTF
.	TRBV9	TRBJ1-1	.	TGTGCCAGCAGCCCTTACAATAGGGGCACTGAAGCTTTCTTT	CASSPYNRGTEAFF
.	TRBV7-2	TRBJ1-1	once	TGTGCCAGCAGCTTAGAGTTGTACAGGGCGGGTAAGGCTTTCTTT	CASSLELYRAGKAFF
.	TRBV2	TRBJ2-7	.	TGTGCCAGCAGACGACAGGTCTCCTACGAGCAGTACTTC	CASRRQVSYEQYF
TRBD1	TRBV19	TRBJ2-1	.	TGTGCCAGTAGTAATGGGGACAGTTACTACAATGAGCAGTTCTTC	CASSNGDSYYNEQFF
TRBD2	TRBV29-1	TRBJ2-7	.	TGCAGCGTTGGGGGGACTAGCGGTTTCTCCTACGAGCAGTACTTC	CSVGGTSGFSYEQYF
TRBD2	TRBV11-2	TRBJ2-5	.	TGTGCCAGCAGCTTGCCCTTAGCGGGAGGGAGTGAGACCCAGTACTTC	CASSLPLAGGSETQYF
.	TRBV20-1	TRBJ2-7	.	TGCAGTGCTAGTTCAGGGGCGCGAGTCCACGAGCAGTACTTC	CSASSGARVHEQYF
TRBD1	TRBV4-2	TRBJ1-4	.	TGTGCCAGCAGCCCCACACCCTCGGGACAGCTTAATGAAAAACTGTTTTTT	CASSPTPSGQLNEKLFF
.	TRBV3-1/TRBV3-2	TRBJ2-7	.	TGTGCCAGTTCCCCCCGGAGCTCCTACGAGCAGTACTTC	CASSPRSSYEQYF
.	TRBV7-8	TRBJ2-1	.	TGTGCCAGCAGCCCCCAGAGGGCGCCCTACAATGAGCAGTTCTTC	CASSPQRAPYNEQFF
TRBD2	TRBV4-1	TRBJ2-1	once	TGCGCCAGCAGCCAAGTAACTGGACTAGCGGTACCTAATGAGCAGTTCTTC	CASSQVTGLAVPNEQFF
.	TRBV5-1	TRBJ1-1	.	TGCGCCAGCAGCTCCCCGTTAGGAGAGGCCCAACTGAACACTGAAGCTTTCTTT	CASSSPLGEAQLNTEAFF
.	TRBV5-1	TRBJ1-2	.	TGCGCCAGCAGCTTGTTAGGGGAACAAGGCTACACCTTC	CASSLLGEQGYTF
TRBD2	TRBV5-4	TRBJ2-7	.	TGTGCCAGCAGCCCTCTAGCGGGGGAGCAGTACTTC	CASSPLAGEQYF
TRBD1	TRBV2	TRBJ2-7	.	TGTGCCAGCAGATTTACCGGGACAGCCTTCTACGAGCAGTACTTC	CASRFTGTAFYEQYF
.	TRBV28	TRBJ1-1	.	TGTGCCAGCAGGCTACAGGGATTCACTGAAGCTTTCTTT	CASRLQGFTEAFF
TRBD1	TRBV2	TRBJ2-5	.	TGTGCCAGCAGTGGGATGACCGGGACAGTAGGAGAGACCCAGTACTTC	CASSGMTGTVGETQYF
TRBD2	TRBV11-3	TRBJ2-3	once	TGTGCCAGCAGCCCAAGGGGAGGGGCCAGGGATACGCAGTATTTT	CASSPRGGARDTQYF
.	TRBV18	TRBJ1-3	.	TGTGCCAGCTCACCAGTCAAGGCGAGCGTCTCTGGAAACACCATATATTTT	CASSPVKASVSGNTIYF
.	TRBV3-1/TRBV3-2	TRBJ1-6	.	TGTGCCAGCAGCACGCCGCGGGGGAGCGGTTCACCCCTCCACTTT	CASSTPRGSGSPLHF
TRBD2	TRBV5-1	TRBJ2-2	.	TGCGCCAGCAGCTTGGACGGGACTAGCGGGTCGAACACCGGGGAGCTGTTTTTT	CASSLDGTSGSNTGELFF
TRBD1	TRBV4-1	TRBJ2-2	.	TGCGCCAGCAGCCAAGCGGAACAGGGGGCCGGGGAGCTGTTTTTT	CASSQAEQGAGELFF
TRBD1	TRBV18	TRBJ1-1	.	TGTGCCAGCTCAGTACAGGGGCTGAACACTGAAGCTTTCTTT	CASSVQGLNTEAFF
.	TRBV27	TRBJ2-5	.	TGTGCCAGCAGTCAACTGGGGGCGGAGACCCAGTACTTC	CASSQLGAETQYF
.	TRBV24-1	TRBJ2-2	few	TGTGCCACCAGCGAAGGGGGTTGGGTCTCGAACACCGGGGAGCTGTTTTTT	CATSEGGWVSNTGELFF
.	TRBV18	TRBJ1-1	.	TGTGCCAGCTCACCGACGGGGATATCGAACACTGAAGCTTTCTTT	CASSPTGISNTEAFF
.	TRBV5-5	TRBJ1-5	.	TGTGCCAGCAGCTCCTACGCCAATCAGCCCCAGCATTTT	CASSSYANQPQHF
.	TRBV15	TRBJ1-2	.	TGTGCCACCAGCAGAGATCTGGAGACCCTCTATGGCTACACCTTC	CATSRDLETLYGYTF
TRBD1	TRBV11-2	TRBJ1-5	.	TGTGCCAGCGACCGAAACAGGGGGCTGGGAAATCAGCCCCAGCATTTT	CASDRNRGLGNQPQHF
.	TRBV19	TRBJ2-3	once	TGTGCCAGTAGTTGGGTAGCTACGGATACGCAGTATTTT	CASSWVATDTQYF
TRBD2	TRBV10-3	TRBJ2-7	.	TGTGCCATCAGTGAGCGAAGCGGGAGCGAGCAGTACTTC	CAISERSGSEQYF
TRBD1	TRBV15	TRBJ2-6	.	TGTGCCATCAACCGGGACAGGGAGAGCTCTGGGGCCAACGTCCTGACTTTC	CAINRDRESSGANVLTF
TRBD2	TRBV11-3	TRBJ2-3	.	TGTGCCAGCAGCACTAGCGGGAGGGGAGATACGCAGTATTTT	CASSTSGRGDTQYF
TRBD1	TRBV27	TRBJ1-3	.	TGTGCCAGCAGTCTACAGGGGGATGGAAACACCATATATTTT	CASSLQGDGNTIYF
TRBD2	TRBV30	TRBJ2-5	few	TGTGCCTGGAGTGAGGGACTAGCGGGAGCAGGAGAGACCCAGTACTTC	CAWSEGLAGAGETQYF
.	TRBV2	TRBJ2-3	.	TGTGCCAGCAGGGGGGGGCTTGGCACAGATACGCAGTATTTT	CASRGGLGTDTQYF
.	TRBV30	TRBJ1-6	.	TGTGCCTGGAGTCCGACTCCGGGGAATTCACCCCTCCACTTT	CAWSPTPGNSPLHF
TRBD2	TRBV9	TRBJ2-3	.	TGTGCCAGCAGCGACGGGACTAGCGGGATCCCGAGCACAGATACGCAGTATTTT	CASSDGTSGIPSTDTQYF
TRBD2	TRBV14	TRBJ2-1	.	TGTGCCAGCAGCCCGGGGGGGTTGGGTAGGTTCTTC	CASSPGGLGRFF
TRBD1	TRBV24-1	TRBJ1-4	few	TGTGCCACCAGTGATCCAGGACAGGGTTCTAATGAAAAACTGTTTTTT	CATSDPGQGSNEKLFF
TRBD1	TRBV5-1	TRBJ1-1	.	TGCGCCAGCAGCCTGCAGACAGGGGGTGAAGCTTTCTTT	CASSLQTGGEAFF
TRBD1	TRBV4-2	TRBJ1-2	.	TGTGCCAGCAGCCAAGTCGGTGAGGGGACAGGGAACGGCTACACCTTC	CASSQVGEGTGNGYTF
.	TRBV24-1	TRBJ1-5	.	TGTGCCACCAGTGTCCCCGGGGGGCCCCAGCATTTT	CATSVPGGPQHF
.	TRBV6-6	TRBJ2-7	.	TGTGCCAGCAGTACCGGACAGTTCAAGCAGTACTTC	CASSTGQFKQYF
TRBD1	TRBV7-9	TRBJ1-6	once	TGTGCCAGCAGCTTAACGGGACAGGGGTTGAGCTCCTATAATTCACCCCTCCACTTT	CASSLTGQGLSSYNSPLHF
TRBD2	TRBV6-1	TRBJ2-3	.	TGTGCCAGCAGTGAACGTCCGGCGGGAGGAGCAGATACGCAGTATTTT	CASSERPAGGADTQYF
.	TRBV29-1	TRBJ2-5	.	TGCAGCGTTGATCCCAGGGTCAGGGAGACCCAGTACTTC	CSVDPRVRETQYF